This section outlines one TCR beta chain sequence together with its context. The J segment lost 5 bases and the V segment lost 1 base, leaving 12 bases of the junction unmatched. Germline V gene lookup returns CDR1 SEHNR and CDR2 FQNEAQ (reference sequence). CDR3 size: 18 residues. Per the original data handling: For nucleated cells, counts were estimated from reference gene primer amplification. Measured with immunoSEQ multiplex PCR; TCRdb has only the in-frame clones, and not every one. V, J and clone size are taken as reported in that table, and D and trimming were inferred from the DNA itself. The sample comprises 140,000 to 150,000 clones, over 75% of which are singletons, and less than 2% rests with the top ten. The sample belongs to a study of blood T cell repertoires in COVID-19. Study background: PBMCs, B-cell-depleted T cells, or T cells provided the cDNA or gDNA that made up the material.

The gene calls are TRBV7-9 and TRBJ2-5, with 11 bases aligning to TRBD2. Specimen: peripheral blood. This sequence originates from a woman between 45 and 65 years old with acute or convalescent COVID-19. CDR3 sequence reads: CASSLEGLAGLLAETQYF. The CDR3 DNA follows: TGTGCCAGCAGCTTAGAAGGACTAGCGGGCCTTCTAGCGGAGACCCAGTACTTC.